One and the same sample provided the 3 T cell receptor beta chains below, sequenced in a study of CD8 T cells in Susac syndrome. After extraction with the RNeasy kit, roughly 0.45 to 1 ug of the RNA was reverse transcribed using random hexamers. One entry per CDR3 protein results from TCRdb running MiXCR on the immunoSEQ multiplex PCR reads. This table holds more than 150,000 distinct CDR3 sequences, roughly 95% found once. Input material: CD4+ T cells from PBMCs. Receptors were obtained from a human donor with Susac syndrome.

The V and J genes are TRBV25-1 and TRBJ2-1; the D gene is possibly TRBD1 (5 bases). Germline-derived CDR1 and CDR2 are MGHDK and SYGVNS. The V and J ends lost 4 bases and 7 bases respectively, with 17 bases between them. CDR3 length: 15 residues. The CDR3 loop is CASSVMFAGSNEQFF. For the CDR3, the DNA is TGTGCCAGCAGTGTCATGTTTGCAGGGTCGAATGAGCAGTTCTTC.

This chain's CDR3 is CASRGTSEGGYTF. CDR3 DNA sequence: TGTGCCAGCAGGGGGACTTCGGAGGGTGGCTACACCTTC. The rearrangement joins TRBV6-5 to TRBJ1-2; D may be TRBD1 (5 bases). The CDR3 is 13 residues long. Germline CDR1 reads MNHEY; CDR2 reads SVGAGI. Trimming left V 6 bases short and J 7 bases short, with 15 bases between.

J is TRBJ2-2 and V is TRBV6-6, with D possibly being TRBD1 or TRBD2 (5 bases each). The V and J ends lost 2 bases and 6 bases respectively, with 16 bases between them. Germline V gene sequence: CDR1 MNHNY, CDR2 SVGAGI (reference sequence). The CDR3 runs to 16 residues. The CDR3 sequence: CASSYAQGRGSGELFF. DNA of the CDR3: TGTGCCAGCAGTTACGCGCAGGGACGAGGATCCGGGGAGCTGTTTTTT.